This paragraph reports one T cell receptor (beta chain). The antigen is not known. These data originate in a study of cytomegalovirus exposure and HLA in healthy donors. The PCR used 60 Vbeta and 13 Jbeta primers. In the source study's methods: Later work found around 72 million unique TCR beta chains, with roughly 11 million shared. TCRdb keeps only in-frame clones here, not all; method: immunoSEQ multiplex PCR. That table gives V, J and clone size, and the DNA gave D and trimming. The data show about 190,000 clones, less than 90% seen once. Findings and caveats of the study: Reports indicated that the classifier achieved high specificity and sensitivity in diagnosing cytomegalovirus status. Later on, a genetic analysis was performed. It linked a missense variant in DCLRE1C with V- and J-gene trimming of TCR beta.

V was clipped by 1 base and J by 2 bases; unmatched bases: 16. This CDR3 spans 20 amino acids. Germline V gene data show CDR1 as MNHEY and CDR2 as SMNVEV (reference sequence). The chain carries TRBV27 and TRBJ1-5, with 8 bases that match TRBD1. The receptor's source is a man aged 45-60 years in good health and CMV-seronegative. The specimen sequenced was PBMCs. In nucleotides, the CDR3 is TGTGCCAGCAGTTTATTCGGGGGTAGGACAGGGCCGTACGGCAATCAGCCCCAGCATTTT. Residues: CASSLFGGRTGPYGNQPQHF.